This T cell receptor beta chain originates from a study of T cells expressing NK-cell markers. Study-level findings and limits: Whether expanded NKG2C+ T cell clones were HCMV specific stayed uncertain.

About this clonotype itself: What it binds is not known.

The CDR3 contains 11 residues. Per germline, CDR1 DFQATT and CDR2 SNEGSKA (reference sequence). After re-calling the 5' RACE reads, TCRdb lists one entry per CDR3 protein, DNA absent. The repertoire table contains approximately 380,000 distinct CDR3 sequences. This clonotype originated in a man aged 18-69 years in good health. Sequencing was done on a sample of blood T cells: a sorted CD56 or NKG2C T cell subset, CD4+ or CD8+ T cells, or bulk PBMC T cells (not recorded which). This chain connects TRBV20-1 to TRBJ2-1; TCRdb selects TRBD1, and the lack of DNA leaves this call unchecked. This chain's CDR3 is CSAAPYTEQFF.